The subject of this entry is one TCR beta chain. Patients in the study, people with chemo-refractory metastatic non-small-cell lung cancer, received focal radiation plus ipilimumab CTLA-4 blockade. The source of the sample is a study of radiotherapy plus CTLA-4 blockade in lung cancer. The V gene's germline CDR1 is SQVTM and CDR2 ANQGSEA. V was clipped by 4 bases and J by 8 bases; unmatched bases: 7. The CDR3 has 12 residues. Repertoires were generated with immunoSEQ multiplex PCR, while TCRdb's copy carries only in-frame clones and drops some. The sample shows some 110,000 clones, more than 75% of them seen only once.

The gene calls are TRBV29-1 and TRBJ1-1; 7 positions agree with TRBD1. This TCR came from a human donor with non-small cell lung cancer that progressed on radiotherapy plus ipilimumab. Some clones in this sample may be carry-over from other donors' samples. The sample in question was peripheral blood, obtained from a patient treated with radiotherapy plus ipilimumab. Here the CDR3 reads CSVGQGGHEAFF. The CDR3 region has the DNA TGCAGCGTTGGACAGGGAGGTCACGAAGCTTTCTTT. The variable domain in full, with the rest retrieved from reference TRBV29-1 and TRBJ1-1, is SAVISQKPSRDICQRGTSLTIQCQVDSQVTMMFWYRQQPGQSLTLIATANQGSEATYESGFVIDKFPISRPNLTFSTLTVSNMSPEDSSIYLCSVGQGGHEAFFGQGTRLTVV.